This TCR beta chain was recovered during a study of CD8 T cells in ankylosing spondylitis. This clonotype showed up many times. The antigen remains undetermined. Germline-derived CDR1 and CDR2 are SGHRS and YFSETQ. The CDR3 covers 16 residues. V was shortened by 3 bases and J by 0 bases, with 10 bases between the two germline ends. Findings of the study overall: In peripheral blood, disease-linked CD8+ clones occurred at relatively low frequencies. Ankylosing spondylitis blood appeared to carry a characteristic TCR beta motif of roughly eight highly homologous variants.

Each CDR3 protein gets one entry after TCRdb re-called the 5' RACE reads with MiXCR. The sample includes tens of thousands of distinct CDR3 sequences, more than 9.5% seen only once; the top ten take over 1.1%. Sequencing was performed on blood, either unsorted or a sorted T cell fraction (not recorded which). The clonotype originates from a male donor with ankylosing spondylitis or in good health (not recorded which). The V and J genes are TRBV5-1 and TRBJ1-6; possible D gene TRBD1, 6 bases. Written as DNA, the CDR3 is TGCGCCAGCAGCTGGACAGAGAGCTCCTATAATTCACCCCTCCACTTT. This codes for CASSWTESSYNSPLHF.